This T cell receptor (beta chain) was captured in a study of cytomegalovirus exposure and HLA in healthy donors. Overall study context: A later analysis reported the approximately 120 validation repertoires used the same platform as the approximately 670 first-cohort repertoires. Study conclusions and caveats: Most TCR sequences were rare, but some public TCRs occurred in many donors. Investigators reported over 150 TCR beta chains as tied to cytomegalovirus. That first-cohort TCR clusters tended to co-occur in the roughly 120 validation repertoires was found in a later analysis.

Germline CDR1 reads LGHNA; CDR2 reads YSLEER. The trim removed 4 bases at V and 4 bases at J, leaving 5 bases unmatched. The length of the CDR3 is 15 residues. Concerning this clone: Its antigen is still unknown.

TCRdb's copy holds only in-frame clones and misses some; the assay was immunoSEQ multiplex PCR. The sample carries about 160,000 clones, around 96% recorded once. V gene TRBV4-3 combines with J gene TRBJ1-4; 8 nucleotides match TRBD1. The source material was PBMCs. This clonotype was obtained from a young woman in good health and CMV-seronegative. The CDR3 loop reads CASSPTGVVNEKLFF. CDR3 coding DNA: TGCGCCAGCAGCCCGACAGGGGTTGTTAATGAAAAACTGTTTTTT.